This is a list of T cell receptor beta chains from one sample in a study of cytomegalovirus exposure and HLA in healthy donors. Profiled with immunoSEQ multiplex PCR; TCRdb holds only in-frame clones, not every one. Seen in this sample are fewer than 150,000 clones; the ten most common clones hold just under 2%. Specimen: PBMCs. These receptors all stem from a woman in her sixties in good health and CMV-seronegative. Both conserved end residues are part of each CDR3. The D gene is left open where the match is weak.

D	V	J	DNA	CDR3
NA	TRBV7-3	TRBJ1-1	TGTGCCAGCAGCTTACGCAGGGACACTGAAGCTTTCTTT	CASSLRRDTEAFF
TRBD1	TRBV6-5	TRBJ1-2	TGTGCCAGCAGTTACGATAGGACAGGGAATGGCTACACCTTC	CASSYDRTGNGYTF
TRBD1	TRBV6-6	TRBJ1-1	TGTGCCAGCACCCCAGAGGGGACAGGTGATAGCACTGAAGCTTTCTTT	CASTPEGTGDSTEAFF
TRBD1	TRBV19	TRBJ2-4	TGTGCCAGTAGGGAGACAGGGAATAGGGCCAAAAACATTCAGTACTTC	CASRETGNRAKNIQYF
NA	TRBV5-1	TRBJ2-7	TGCGCCAGCAGCTCACAAGCCCCCAGACAGACCTACGAGCAGTACTTC	CASSSQAPRQTYEQYF
TRBD1	TRBV14	TRBJ2-3	TGTGCCAGCAGCCAAGAGGGACAGGGCTGGCCAGATACGCAGTATTTT	CASSQEGQGWPDTQYF
NA	TRBV5-4	TRBJ1-2	TGTGCCAGCAGCTTGGACAGGGTGAACTATGGCTACACCTTC	CASSLDRVNYGYTF
NA	TRBV5-1	TRBJ1-4	TGCGCCAGCGGGGAAGGGCTGGAGGGTGAAAAACTGTTTTTT	CASGEGLEGEKLFF
NA	TRBV7-8	TRBJ1-4	TGTGCCAGCAGCGCACAGGGTGCAACTAATGAAAAACTGTTTTTT	CASSAQGATNEKLFF
TRBD2	TRBV7-3	TRBJ2-1	TGTGCCAGCAGCTTTGGCGGGAGGGCCTTCAATGAGCAGTTCTTC	CASSFGGRAFNEQFF
NA	TRBV11-3	TRBJ1-1	TGTGCCAGCAGCTTAGTAGGGGACACTGAAGCTTTCTTT	CASSLVGDTEAFF
TRBD2	TRBV6-4	TRBJ2-3	TGTGCCAGCAGTGAATCTAGCGGGGGTAAAGGGACAGATACGCAGTATTTT	CASSESSGGKGTDTQYF
TRBD1	TRBV30	TRBJ2-5	TGTGCCTGGAACCGTAGGGACAGGGGTAGGGGGGCCCAGTACTTC	CAWNRRDRGRGAQYF
TRBD1	TRBV11-2	TRBJ1-5	TGTGCCAGCAGCTTGGGGGGACAGGGGACACGTCAGCCCCAGCATTTT	CASSLGGQGTRQPQHF
TRBD1	TRBV27	TRBJ1-6	TGTGCCAGCAGTCGGAAGGGACAGGGAATTGGTAATTCACCCCTCCACTTT	CASSRKGQGIGNSPLHF
TRBD1	TRBV2	TRBJ2-3	TGTGCCAGCTGCGGACAGGGGCCAGATACGCAGTATTTT	CASCGQGPDTQYF
TRBD1	TRBV29-1	TRBJ2-4	TGCAGCGTCAGCCCAGGGGGCACGGAAAACATTCAGTACTTC	CSVSPGGTENIQYF